This entry lists 14 T cell receptor beta chains sequenced from one sample in a study of T-cell reconstitution after alpha-beta-depleted transplantation in children (TCRdb year 2016). The library relied on PCR. The sequencer was an Illumina HiSeq 2500. To normalize quantification of the TCRbeta repertoire, the TCR libraries were built with molecular barcoding that relied on unique molecular identifiers. Clones were called with MiXCR by TCRdb after fastp trimmed the public reads at Q25, and only in-frame beta chains were retained. Identical CDR3 proteins give one entry, which carries the most common genes and DNA. In this sample the table shows 500,000 to 750,000 distinct CDR3 sequences, 10% to 15% of which occur a single time. The ten largest clonotypes hold about 2% of the sample. Taken with the paper, the label for treatment or condition translates to: allogeneic hematopoietic cell transplantation with graft depleted of TCRalphabeta T cells and CD19 B cells.

The sequences come from PBMCs, mostly from graft donor cells, collected 360 days after TCRalphabeta/CD19-depleted stem cell transplant. The source of these receptors is a male patient under 18 who had a stem cell transplant for acute myeloid leukemia, so the T cells may come from the graft donor.

This chain joins TRBV4-3 and TRBJ2-2; 7 bases are a match to TRBD2. The CDR3 covers 15 residues. V trimming: 4 bases; J trimming: 2 bases; junction bases outside the gene matches: 4. CDR1 LGHNA and CDR2 YSLEER come from the germline V gene. The CDR3 spells CASSRAGVNTGELFF. CDR3 bases: TGCGCCAGCAGCCGGGCGGGAGTAAACACCGGGGAGCTGTTTTTT.

The chain has TRBV5-1 and TRBJ2-1; D gene uncertain. In germline, CDR1 is SGHRS, CDR2 YFSETQ. V lost 4 bases to trimming and J lost 10 bases, with 12 bases between them. The CDR3 sequence is 12 residues long. The CDR3 region has the DNA TGCGCCAGCAGCCTGTCTGCCCCAGAGCAGTTCTTC. Its protein product is CASSLSAPEQFF.

This chain uses TRBV30 with TRBJ2-2; TRBD2 matches at 15 bases. The J segment lost 6 bases and the V segment lost 5 bases, leaving 13 bases of the junction unmatched. Germline lookup yields CDR1 GTSNPN and CDR2 SVGIG (reference sequence). The CDR3 contains 18 residues. CDR3 DNA sequence: TGTGCCTGGGACCGGATGCGGACTAGCGGGAGGGCCTCCGGGGAGCTGTTTTTT. It codes for CAWDRMRTSGRASGELFF. The full variable domain, completed using reference TRBV30 and TRBJ2-2, is SQTIHQWPATLVQPVGSPLSLECTVEGTSNPNLYWYRQAAGRGLQLLFYSVGIGQISSEVPQNLSASRPQDRQFILSSKKLLLSDSGFYLCAWDRMRTSGRASGELFFGEGSRLTVL.

This clonotype was seen many times. This CDR3 is CASSLYWGQETQYF. The DNA of the CDR3 is TGTGCCAGCAGTTTATATTGGGGCCAAGAGACCCAGTACTTC. This chain links TRBV28 with TRBJ2-5; D is ambiguous. This CDR3 is built from 14 residues. Germline CDR1 is MDHEN and CDR2 is SYDVKM. V dropped 1 base and J dropped 1 base, with 7 bases sitting between them.

The chain combines TRBV12-3 or TRBV12-4 with TRBJ2-7; 9 bases fit TRBD1. V gave up 5 bases and J gave up 2 bases; unmatched junction bases: 7. The CDR3 has 15 residues. The CDR3 region has the DNA TGTGCCAGCAGTATGGGGACAGGGAACACCTACGAGCAGTACTTC. It is translated as CASSMGTGNTYEQYF.

This clonotype was counted many times. The gene calls are TRBV7-3 and TRBJ2-7; the D gene could be TRBD1 or TRBD2 (6 bases each). Trimming pared 5 bases from V and 1 base from J, leaving 12 bases between. From germline, CDR1 is SGHTA and CDR2 FQGTGA. The CDR3 spans 14 residues. CDR3 in DNA: TGTGCCAGCAGCCACGGGGGCGTATCCTACGAGCAGTACTTC. It is translated as CASSHGGVSYEQYF.

J is TRBJ2-7 and V is TRBV6-2 or TRBV6-3; tentatively, D is TRBD1 or TRBD2 (5 bases each). V was cut by 5 bases and J by 2 bases, with 16 bases left in between. Looked up from germline, CDR1 is MNHEY and CDR2 is SVGEGT. The CDR3 is 15 amino acids. The CDR3 DNA reads as TGTGCCAGCAGTACTCCCGGGACGGGGACCTACGAGCAGTACTTC. Amino acid sequence: CASSTPGTGTYEQYF.

The V gene is TRBV30, the J gene TRBJ1-2; TRBD1 matches at 8 bases. CDR1 is GTSNPN, CDR2 SVGIG, per germline (reference sequence). This CDR3 spans 12 amino acids. V shed 5 bases and J 3 bases; nucleotides not matched to a gene: 2. CDR3 residues: CAWGGQDYGYTF. The CDR3 nucleotides read TGTGCCTGGGGGGGACAGGACTATGGCTACACCTTC.

This clonotype came up once. This may be a read error, as it is one base from a much larger clone. The chain carries TRBV5-1 and TRBJ2-1; 7 bases align to TRBD2. The CDR3 covers 13 residues. Looked up from germline, CDR1 is SGHRS and CDR2 is YFSETQ. The CDR3 is CASSPGLSGEQSF. The CDR3 DNA reads as TGCGCCAGCAGCCCGGGACTATCGGGTGAGCAGTCCTTC.

In this sample, this clonotype turned up a few times. The CDR3 nucleotides are TGTGCCAGCAGCTTGGGGGAAAGGGGCTCCTACAATGAGCAGTTCTTC. Translation: CASSLGERGSYNEQFF. This chain links TRBV7-9 with TRBJ2-1; D may be TRBD1 or TRBD2 (5 bases each). This CDR3 is 16 amino acids long. V lost 3 bases and J lost 0, with 12 bases in between. Germline CDR1 and CDR2: SEHNR and FQNEAQ (reference sequence).

This clonotype came up a few times. The chain recombines TRBV28 with TRBJ2-7; TRBD2 is a possible D gene (5 bases). Germline CDR1 and CDR2: MDHEN and SYDVKM. The germline V and J ends were trimmed by 6 bases and 6 bases, with 12 bases remaining between them. The CDR3 extends over 12 amino acids. This chain's CDR3 is CASRGAVLEQYF. CDR3 DNA sequence: TGTGCCAGCAGGGGAGCAGTCCTCGAGCAGTACTTC.

The CDR3 DNA sequence: TGCGCCAGCAGCCAAGTTGCCCGGCTAGCGGTCACCGGGGAGCTGTTTTTT. Protein sequence: CASSQVARLAVTGELFF. The genes are TRBV4-3 and TRBJ2-2; 7 nucleotides align to TRBD2. The CDR3 runs to 17 residues. Germline assignment: CDR1 LGHNA and CDR2 YSLEER. V shed 1 base, J shed 4 bases, and the junction held 9 bases outside the gene matches.

This clonotype appeared a few times. V usage is TRBV20-1 and J usage is TRBJ2-1; 8 nucleotides match TRBD2. Germline trimming cut 5 bases from V and 7 bases from J; bases unmatched to any gene: 13. The CDR3 contains 15 residues. Germline V gives CDR1 DFQATT, CDR2 SNEGSKA (reference sequence). The CDR3: CSAREPGLVLNEQFF. CDR3 bases: TGCAGTGCTCGGGAACCGGGACTAGTCTTAAATGAGCAGTTCTTC.

The chain combines TRBV20-1 with TRBJ2-7; 8 bases align to TRBD1. Germline CDR1 DFQATT, CDR2 SNEGSKA (reference sequence). This CDR3 is built from 13 residues. After removal of 6 bases from V and 0 bases from J, the junction contained 4 bases not matched to a gene. The CDR3 bases are TGCAGTGCCGCAGGGGGCAACTCCTACGAGCAGTACTTC. It is translated as CSAAGGNSYEQYF.